The T cell receptor beta chain described here comes from a study of cytomegalovirus exposure and HLA in healthy donors. V shed 5 bases and J shed 0 bases, with 14 bases lying between them. This CDR3 is 15 amino acids long. Germline V gene data show CDR1 as MDHEN and CDR2 as SYDVKM. Study-level points and caveats: Within an earlier analysis, most TCR beta V segments proved productive either about 90% or about 30% of the time. Usually a TCR sequence was rare, but some public TCRs were found in many donors. Rates of TCR association differed by HLA locus in a later analysis, with DRB1 highest and HLA-C lowest.

The PCR used 60 Vbeta and 13 Jbeta primers. The repertoire was sequenced with immunoSEQ multiplex PCR; TCRdb's copy has only in-frame clones and lacks some. There are about 93,000 clones in the sample; more than 60% occur only once, and 2% to 2.5% lies in the top ten. Of note for this clone: What it binds is not known.

Input material: PBMCs. The chain uses TRBV28 and TRBJ2-7; D might be TRBD1 (6 bases). This receptor was taken from a boy younger than 18 in good health and CMV-seronegative. The chain's CDR3 is CASSGRGTSSYEQYF. The CDR3 coding sequence is TGTGCCAGCAGTGGTAGGGGGACGAGCTCCTACGAGCAGTACTTC.